Below are 3 T cell receptor beta chains sequenced from a single sample in a study of cytotoxic CD8 clonotypes in ibrutinib-treated CLL (dated by TCRdb to the early 2020s). In light of the paper, this sample's time point label describes: about a year on ibrutinib. The library came from the immunoSEQ multiplex PCR assay. In its TCRdb copy, this immuneACCESS table keeps in-frame sequences only and misses some clones. Where compared with another copy, unresolved V genes explain less than half of these, and the others have no known cause. The table for this sample lists about 140,000 clones; roughly 80% of them were counted only once. Roughly a quarter of the sample belongs to the ten largest clones. Sequencing used PBMCs, obtained after 12 months of ibrutinib treatment. The source of these receptors is a human donor with chronic lymphocytic leukemia.

CDR3 region: CASSDTSINEQFF. CDR3 DNA sequence: TGTGCCAGCAGTGACACTAGTATCAATGAGCAGTTCTTC. V usage is TRBV6-4 and J usage is TRBJ2-1; D perhaps matches TRBD2 (5 bases). The V gene lost 2 bases and the J gene lost 6 bases, with 8 bases spanning the gap. In germline, CDR1 is MRHNA, CDR2 SNTAGT. The CDR3 has 13 residues.

The CDR3 coding sequence is TGTGCCAGCACCGGTGACCGAGCCTACGAGCAGTACTTC. It encodes CASTGDRAYEQYF. This chain joins TRBV7-9 and TRBJ2-7; D gene unclear. The CDR3 spans 13 residues. CDR1 and CDR2 (germline): SEHNR, FQNEAQ (reference sequence). V shed 7 bases and J shed 2 bases, with 12 bases lying between them.

The rearrangement links TRBV5-1 to TRBJ2-5; D gene uncertain. CDR3 length: 13 residues. Trimming left V 5 bases short and J 3 bases short, with 11 bases between. Germline V gene lookup returns CDR1 SGHRS and CDR2 YFSETQ. CDR3 residues: CASSSVVEETQYF. DNA for the CDR3: TGCGCCAGCAGTTCAGTGGTCGAAGAGACCCAGTACTTC.